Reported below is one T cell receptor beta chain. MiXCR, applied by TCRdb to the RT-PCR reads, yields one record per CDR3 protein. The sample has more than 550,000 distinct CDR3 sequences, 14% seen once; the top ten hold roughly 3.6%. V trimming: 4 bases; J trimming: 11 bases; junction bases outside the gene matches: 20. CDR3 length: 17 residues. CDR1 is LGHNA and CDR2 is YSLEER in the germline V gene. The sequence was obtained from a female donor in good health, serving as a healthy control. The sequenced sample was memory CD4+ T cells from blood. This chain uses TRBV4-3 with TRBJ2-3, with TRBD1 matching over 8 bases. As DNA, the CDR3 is TGCGCCAGCAGCCGATACAGCCCGGGACAGGTAAACAATGAGCAGTATTTT. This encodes CASSRYSPGQVNNEQYF.